This T cell receptor (beta chain) is drawn from a study of beta chain features in type 1 diabetes. The J segment lost 2 bases and the V segment lost 1 base, leaving 14 bases of the junction unmatched. CDR1 and CDR2 from the germline V gene are SGHTA and FQGNSA. CDR3 length equals 18 residues. Expressed TCRB transcripts got sequenced, as all isolated RNA was reverse transcribed. Using immunoSEQ multiplex PCR, the repertoire was profiled, and TCRdb retains in-frame clones only, with some absent. The profile shows more than 300,000 clones, approximately 8.2% of them singletons. This sequence joins TRBV7-2 and TRBJ2-7, with 7 positions matching TRBD1. The source is a woman aged 18-30 years in good health. The specimen sequenced was central memory CD4+ T cells from blood. The CDR3 DNA is TGTGCCAGCAGCTTAGGCCCACCCACCGGGACAGCCACCTACGAGCAGTACTTC. Amino acids: CASSLGPPTGTATYEQYF.